These T cell receptor beta chains were read from a single sample in a study of T cells after posttransplantation cyclophosphamide. Measured with immunoSEQ multiplex PCR; TCRdb has only the in-frame clones, and not every one. The profile covers tens of thousands of clones, with 94% appearing a single time and 2.9% taken by the ten largest. Sequenced sample: PBMCs. The receptor source for this set is a woman aged 25 to 39 in good health and a related stem cell transplant donor. The CDR3 runs from the conserved cysteine through the conserved F or W. The order of the fields is D gene, J gene, V gene, clone size, CDR3 protein, CDR3 DNA. A D gene is named only where the DNA matches it firmly. Not every row has a clone size; where given, it reads once, few, many or a size class.

D gene: TRBD2; J gene: TRBJ2-7; V gene: TRBV4-3; clone size: -; CDR3 protein: CASSQVAGDEQYF; CDR3 DNA: TGCGCCAGCAGCCAGGTAGCGGGGGACGAGCAGTACTTC
D gene: -; J gene: TRBJ1-1; V gene: TRBV29-1; clone size: few; CDR3 protein: CSVETSRGTEAFF; CDR3 DNA: TGCAGCGTTGAAACATCCAGGGGTACTGAAGCTTTCTTT
D gene: TRBD2; J gene: TRBJ2-1; V gene: TRBV5-5; clone size: -; CDR3 protein: CASSFRLAGGTYNEQFF; CDR3 DNA: TGTGCCAGCAGTTTCCGGCTGGCGGGGGGAACCTACAATGAGCAGTTCTTC
D gene: -; J gene: TRBJ1-1; V gene: TRBV6-4; clone size: few; CDR3 protein: CASSDSGGGTTEAFF; CDR3 DNA: TGTGCCAGCAGTGACTCTGGGGGGGGGACCACTGAAGCTTTCTTT
D gene: -; J gene: TRBJ2-3; V gene: TRBV10-3; clone size: -; CDR3 protein: CAITTGSDTQYF; CDR3 DNA: TGTGCCATCACGACGGGGTCGGATACGCAGTATTTT
D gene: -; J gene: TRBJ2-5; V gene: TRBV4-1; clone size: -; CDR3 protein: CASSQLLARARETQYF; CDR3 DNA: TGCGCCAGCAGCCAACTACTGGCCAGGGCGCGGGAGACCCAGTACTTC
D gene: TRBD1; J gene: TRBJ2-7; V gene: TRBV4-1; clone size: -; CDR3 protein: CASSQYRGQYEQYF; CDR3 DNA: TGCGCCAGCAGCCAATACAGGGGGCAGTACGAGCAGTACTTC
D gene: -; J gene: TRBJ2-5; V gene: TRBV13; clone size: -; CDR3 protein: CASTVLHAEQETQYF; CDR3 DNA: TGTGCCAGCACCGTCTTACACGCGGAGCAAGAGACCCAGTACTTC
D gene: TRBD1; J gene: TRBJ2-5; V gene: TRBV10-1; clone size: -; CDR3 protein: CASSPLRGPQETQYF; CDR3 DNA: TGCGCCAGCAGCCCTTTGAGGGGGCCACAAGAGACCCAGTACTTC
D gene: TRBD2; J gene: TRBJ2-7; V gene: TRBV10-2; clone size: -; CDR3 protein: CASSERGGNEQYF; CDR3 DNA: TGCGCCAGCAGTGAGCGGGGGGGGAACGAGCAGTACTTC
D gene: -; J gene: TRBJ1-2; V gene: TRBV27; clone size: -; CDR3 protein: CASRRTENYGYTF; CDR3 DNA: TGTGCCAGCAGACGGACAGAGAACTATGGCTACACCTTC
D gene: TRBD1; J gene: TRBJ1-2; V gene: TRBV7-9; clone size: -; CDR3 protein: CASSLDREVDGYTF; CDR3 DNA: TGTGCCAGCAGCTTGGACAGGGAGGTCGATGGCTACACCTTC
D gene: -; J gene: TRBJ2-1; V gene: TRBV28; clone size: -; CDR3 protein: CAVTGTRGHEQFF; CDR3 DNA: TGTGCCGTAACCGGGACGCGGGGCCATGAGCAGTTCTTC
D gene: -; J gene: TRBJ2-2; V gene: TRBV5-5; clone size: few; CDR3 protein: CASRPAGTLNTGELFF; CDR3 DNA: TGTGCCAGCAGACCCGCCGGGACACTGAACACCGGGGAGCTGTTTTTT
D gene: -; J gene: TRBJ1-5; V gene: TRBV28; clone size: -; CDR3 protein: CASSFQASNQPQHF; CDR3 DNA: TGTGCCAGCAGTTTTCAGGCGAGCAATCAGCCCCAGCATTTT
D gene: TRBD2; J gene: TRBJ2-5; V gene: TRBV4-3; clone size: -; CDR3 protein: CASSQDRGGQETQYF; CDR3 DNA: TGCGCCAGCAGCCAAGATCGGGGGGGCCAAGAGACCCAGTACTTC
D gene: -; J gene: TRBJ2-7; V gene: TRBV5-1; clone size: -; CDR3 protein: CASSLSSGPSYEQYF; CDR3 DNA: TGCGCCAGCAGCTTAAGTTCTGGGCCGTCCTACGAGCAGTACTTC
D gene: TRBD2; J gene: TRBJ2-7; V gene: TRBV4-2; clone size: -; CDR3 protein: CASSQDPPGGGGYEQYF; CDR3 DNA: TGTGCCAGCAGCCAAGATCCCCCAGGCGGGGGAGGCTACGAGCAGTACTTC
D gene: -; J gene: TRBJ1-2; V gene: TRBV5-8; clone size: -; CDR3 protein: CASSPLGQGTDYGYTF; CDR3 DNA: TGTGCCAGCAGCCCCCTTGGCCAGGGGACCGACTATGGCTACACCTTC
D gene: -; J gene: TRBJ2-1; V gene: TRBV7-7; clone size: -; CDR3 protein: CASSLVAPPFGAYNEQFF; CDR3 DNA: TGTGCCAGCAGCTTAGTCGCTCCCCCTTTTGGAGCCTACAATGAGCAGTTCTTC
D gene: TRBD1; J gene: TRBJ1-1; V gene: TRBV6-5; clone size: -; CDR3 protein: CASSQSGQLGTEAFF; CDR3 DNA: TGTGCCAGCAGTCAATCGGGACAGTTGGGGACTGAAGCTTTCTTT
D gene: TRBD1; J gene: TRBJ1-4; V gene: TRBV15; clone size: medium-sized; CDR3 protein: CATSRDYGQGHEKLFF; CDR3 DNA: TGTGCCACCAGCAGAGATTACGGACAGGGACATGAAAAACTGTTTTTT
D gene: TRBD1; J gene: TRBJ1-1; V gene: TRBV30; clone size: -; CDR3 protein: CALRGQGYMGTEAFF; CDR3 DNA: TGTGCCTTGAGGGGACAGGGATATATGGGGACTGAAGCTTTCTTT
D gene: TRBD1; J gene: TRBJ1-2; V gene: TRBV19; clone size: -; CDR3 protein: CASSGDRLGQGKDYGYTF; CDR3 DNA: TGTGCCAGTAGTGGTGACCGGTTGGGACAGGGGAAAGACTATGGCTACACCTTC
D gene: TRBD2; J gene: TRBJ2-3; V gene: TRBV29-1; clone size: -; CDR3 protein: CSATLAGTDTQYF; CDR3 DNA: TGCAGCGCCACTCTAGCGGGCACAGATACGCAGTATTTT
D gene: -; J gene: TRBJ2-2; V gene: TRBV6-1; clone size: -; CDR3 protein: CASSEVAGNTGELFF; CDR3 DNA: TGTGCCAGCAGTGAAGTGGCAGGGAATACCGGGGAGCTGTTTTTT
D gene: -; J gene: TRBJ1-6; V gene: TRBV14; clone size: -; CDR3 protein: CASSQAGYNSPLHF; CDR3 DNA: TGTGCCAGCAGCCAAGCAGGTTATAATTCACCCCTCCACTTT
D gene: TRBD1; J gene: TRBJ1-3; V gene: TRBV19; clone size: -; CDR3 protein: CASSPGQGVTGNTIYF; CDR3 DNA: TGTGCCAGTAGTCCCGGACAGGGGGTAACTGGAAACACCATATATTTT
D gene: TRBD1; J gene: TRBJ1-2; V gene: TRBV7-2; clone size: -; CDR3 protein: CASSLEGQGRGYTF; CDR3 DNA: TGTGCCAGCAGCTTAGAGGGACAGGGGAGGGGCTACACCTTC
D gene: -; J gene: TRBJ2-3; V gene: TRBV5-1; clone size: -; CDR3 protein: CASSSGDSDTQYF; CDR3 DNA: TGCGCCAGCAGTTCGGGGGATTCAGATACGCAGTATTTT
D gene: -; J gene: TRBJ1-5; V gene: TRBV5-6; clone size: -; CDR3 protein: CASSLSGIQPQHF; CDR3 DNA: TGTGCCAGCAGCTTGAGCGGAATTCAGCCCCAGCATTTT
D gene: -; J gene: TRBJ2-4; V gene: TRBV14; clone size: -; CDR3 protein: CASSKQRSTGNIQYF; CDR3 DNA: TGTGCCAGCAGTAAACAGCGGTCCACGGGGAACATTCAGTACTTC
D gene: -; J gene: TRBJ2-7; V gene: TRBV4-2; clone size: -; CDR3 protein: CASSQDPGYDEQYF; CDR3 DNA: TGTGCCAGCAGCCAAGATCCGGGTTACGACGAGCAGTACTTC
D gene: -; J gene: TRBJ2-5; V gene: TRBV21-1; clone size: -; CDR3 protein: CASSTKGGRSETQYF; CDR3 DNA: TGTGCCAGCAGCACGAAGGGCGGGAGAAGTGAGACCCAGTACTTC
D gene: -; J gene: TRBJ2-2; V gene: TRBV4-3; clone size: -; CDR3 protein: CASSQDGYTGELFF; CDR3 DNA: TGCGCCAGCAGCCAAGACGGGTACACCGGGGAGCTGTTTTTT
D gene: -; J gene: TRBJ1-5; V gene: TRBV18; clone size: -; CDR3 protein: CASSQGDSNQPQHF; CDR3 DNA: TGTGCCAGCTCACAGGGGGATAGCAATCAGCCCCAGCATTTT
D gene: -; J gene: TRBJ2-7; V gene: TRBV5-1; clone size: once; CDR3 protein: CASKAQGSSYEQYF; CDR3 DNA: TGCGCCAGCAAAGCTCAGGGGAGCTCCTACGAGCAGTACTTC